This entry lists 8 T cell receptor beta chains sequenced from one sample in a study of identical twins. TCRdb reprocessed the 5' RACE reads via MiXCR and lists one record per CDR3 protein. The sample records 1.5 million to 2 million distinct CDR3 sequences, roughly 35% being singletons. Sequenced material: cord blood. The receptors shown here come from a newborn girl in good health.

The rearrangement links TRBV28 to TRBJ1-5, with 9 bases lining up with TRBD1. The CDR3 contains 17 residues. V trimming: 6 bases; J trimming: 2 bases; junction bases outside the gene matches: 11. Germline lookup yields CDR1 MDHEN and CDR2 SYDVKM. This CDR3 is CASRRDRVMNGNQPQHF. As DNA, the CDR3 is TGTGCCAGCAGACGGGACAGGGTAATGAATGGCAATCAGCCCCAGCATTTT. Looking up the rest from reference TRBV28 and TRBJ1-5 gives the full variable domain: DVKVTQSSRYLVKRTGEKVFLECVQDMDHENMFWYRQDPGLGLRLIYFSYDVKMKEKGDIPEGYSVSREKKERFSLILESASTNQTSMYLCASRRDRVMNGNQPQHFGDGTRLSIL.

This clonotype was observed a handful of times. The rearrangement links TRBV20-1 to TRBJ2-4; possible D gene TRBD2, 5 bases. Germline lookup yields CDR1 DFQATT and CDR2 SNEGSKA (reference sequence). V lost 3 bases, J lost 5 bases, and 17 bases lay in between. This CDR3 contains 15 residues. CDR3 DNA: TGCAGTGCTAGTGGAGTTGAGGGCCGGGAAAACATTCAGTACTTC. It translates to CSASGVEGRENIQYF.

The chain joins TRBV29-1 to TRBJ2-1; TRBD2 agrees at 15 bases. V shed 6 bases, J shed 6 bases, and the junction held 6 bases outside the gene matches. Germline V gene sequence: CDR1 SQVTM, CDR2 ANQGSEA. The CDR3 is 15 amino acids. The CDR3 DNA reads TGCAGCGTAGATGGACTAGCGGGAGGGTTCAATGAGCAGTTCTTC. Its protein product is CSVDGLAGGFNEQFF.

Ten or more counts support this clonotype. This chain uses TRBV5-1 with TRBJ2-7; D gene uncertain. The CDR3 is made up of 12 amino acids. Trimming took 7 bases from V and 1 from J, leaving 9 bases between them. Germline CDR1 and CDR2: SGHRS and YFSETQ. The CDR3 DNA reads TGCGCCAGCTCAAAGAGGTCCTACGAGCAGTACTTC. This encodes CASSKRSYEQYF.

This chain links TRBV7-6 with TRBJ2-3; TRBD2 aligns across 8 bases. V was clipped by 1 base and J by 5 bases; unmatched bases: 11. The CDR3 totals 17 residues. Germline-derived CDR1 and CDR2 are SGHVS and FNYEAQ. CDR3 sequence reads: CASSLVVSGSGQDTQYF. The CDR3 DNA reads TGTGCCAGCAGCTTAGTTGTCAGCGGGAGCGGTCAAGATACGCAGTATTTT.

The chain couples TRBV20-1 to TRBJ2-5, with 9 bases fitting TRBD2. The J call may be wrong; the DNA end is better matched by TRBJ2-7. This CDR3 is 15 amino acids long. Germline CDR1 reads DFQATT; CDR2 reads SNEGSKA (reference sequence). The CDR3 nucleotides are TGCAGTGCTCCTCCAGCGGGGGGCAGGGTTTACGAGCAGTACTTC. Its translation is CSAPPAGGRVYEQYF.

The chain carries TRBV29-1 and TRBJ2-7; tentative D call: TRBD2 (5 bases). This CDR3 is built from 14 residues. V was clipped by 0 bases and J by 3 bases, with 12 bases between them. Germline V gene sequence: CDR1 SQVTM, CDR2 ANQGSEA. CDR3 residues: CSVEDREMGYEQYF. The CDR3 coding sequence is TGCAGCGTTGAAGATAGGGAGATGGGCTACGAGCAGTACTTC.

The chain uses TRBV13 and TRBJ2-1; 7 nucleotides agree with TRBD1. The CDR3 is 16 amino acids. The junction had 9 bases not matched to a gene; V was cut back by 1 base and J by 6 bases. CDR1 and CDR2 (germline): PRHDT, FYEKMQ (reference sequence). CDR3 nucleotide sequence: TGTGCCAGCAGCTTAGCGGAGACAGGGAAGTGCAATGAGCAGTTCTTC. Translating it yields CASSLAETGKCNEQFF.